This T cell receptor (beta chain) is from a study of cytomegalovirus exposure and HLA in healthy donors. At the time of sampling, donors were nominally healthy, though unrecorded immune exposures were likely. J was trimmed by 6 bases and V by 1 base; bases with no gene match: 9. The CDR3 extends over 16 amino acids. The V gene's germline CDR1 is SGHRS and CDR2 YFSETQ. The PCR made use of 60 Vbeta and 13 Jbeta primers. The protocol was immunoSEQ multiplex PCR, while the TCRdb copy is restricted to in-frame clones and leaves out a portion. Among some 130,000 clones listed, roughly four fifths were seen once.

Material: PBMCs. The chain combines TRBV5-1 with TRBJ2-2; 7 bases are shared with TRBD2. The sequence derives from a male donor in good health and CMV-seropositive. In DNA form, the CDR3 reads TGCGCCAGCAGCTTGAGCCGGGGACTAAACGCCGGGGAGCTGTTTTTT. Its translation: CASSLSRGLNAGELFF.